This entry lists 12 T cell receptor beta chains sequenced from one sample in a study of OX40 agonist ivuxolimab in advanced cancers. This table comes from immunoSEQ multiplex PCR, and its TCRdb copy is limited to in-frame clones, with some not included. The table has some 19,000 clones, 70% to 90% seen once. This sample comprised CD4+ or CD8+ T cells sorted from blood, obtained in a trial of the OX40 agonist ivuxolimab. The origin of the receptors is an adult with an advanced solid tumor such as melanoma, head and neck, liver or kidney cancer.

This clone was detected once. This chain uses TRBV19 with TRBJ2-5; D gene ambiguous. Per germline, CDR1 LNHDA and CDR2 SQIVND (reference sequence). This CDR3 contains 13 residues. Between the trimmed V and J ends, which lost 3 bases and 4 bases, there was a span of 9 bases. CDR3 bases: TGTGCCAGTAGTATTCAAGGGTTAGAGACCCAGTACTTC. It codes for CASSIQGLETQYF.

The V call is TRBV28, the J call TRBJ1-5, with D unclear. CDR1 and CDR2 (germline): MDHEN, SYDVKM. The ends were cut back, 3 bases at V and 2 bases at J, with 8 bases in the middle. CDR3 length: 14 amino acids. CDR3 DNA: TGTGCCAGCAGTTTGGAGGAGGGCAATCAGCCCCAGCATTTT. Protein: CASSLEEGNQPQHF.

The chain couples TRBV27 to TRBJ2-2; the D is unclear. Deletions cut 3 bases from V and 4 bases from J, with 12 bases between. The CDR3 has 15 amino acids. Germline V gene data show CDR1 as MNHEY and CDR2 as SMNVEV (reference sequence). DNA of the CDR3: TGTGCCAGCAGTTTGGCTAGAGTCCCCACCGGGGAGCTGTTTTTT. Translating gives CASSLARVPTGELFF.

In this sample, this clone turned up once. The rearrangement joins TRBV4-1 to TRBJ1-2, with D perhaps matching TRBD1 (6 bases). This CDR3 comprises 15 residues. From germline, CDR1 is MGHRA and CDR2 YSYEKL. The ends were cut back, 3 bases at V and 3 bases at J, with 14 bases in the middle. The CDR3 coding sequence is TGCGCCAGCAGCCAGGTCCGGGGGCTCGACTATGGCTACACCTTC. This codes for CASSQVRGLDYGYTF.

This clone was observed a single time. V gene TRBV4-1 combines with J gene TRBJ1-2; the D gene is possibly TRBD1 (5 bases). The length of the CDR3 is 15 residues. Trimming cost V 3 bases and J 0 bases, with 11 bases left between them. Germline loops: CDR1 MGHRA, CDR2 YSYEKL. The CDR3: CASSHQGNPNYGYTF. The CDR3 bases are TGCGCCAGCAGCCATCAGGGTAATCCTAACTATGGCTACACCTTC.

The chain recombines TRBV28 with TRBJ1-3; D remains ambiguous. Germline V gives CDR1 MDHEN, CDR2 SYDVKM. The V end was cut by 2 bases, the J end by 3 bases, with 8 bases between. The CDR3 runs to 14 residues. The CDR3 here is CASSLVGNGNTIYF. Written as DNA, the CDR3 is TGTGCCAGCAGTTTAGTGGGGAATGGAAACACCATATATTTT. The complete variable domain, with remaining parts taken from reference TRBV28 and TRBJ1-3, reads DVKVTQSSRYLVKRTGEKVFLECVQDMDHENMFWYRQDPGLGLRLIYFSYDVKMKEKGDIPEGYSVSREKKERFSLILESASTNQTSMYLCASSLVGNGNTIYFGEGSWLTVV.

The rearrangement links TRBV21-1 to TRBJ2-7; the DNA was not used to check the table's D call, TRBD2. TRBV21-1 is listed as a pseudogene. The CDR3 runs 16 residues. The CDR3 region has the DNA TGTGCCAGCAGCGGGCTAGCGGGAGGTTTTTACTACGAGCAGTACTTC. Protein product: CASSGLAGGFYYEQYF.

The chain has TRBV29-1 and TRBJ2-1; possible D gene TRBD2, 6 bases. V was clipped by 6 bases and J by 7 bases, with 13 bases between them. Per the germline V gene, CDR1 is SQVTM and CDR2 is ANQGSEA. The CDR3 runs to 12 residues. The CDR3 coding sequence is TGCAGCGTGCTCGGGAGTGGGAATGAGCAGTTCTTC. This codes for CSVLGSGNEQFF.

The V gene is TRBV5-4, the J gene TRBJ2-1; the match to TRBD2 covers 12 bases. J lost 7 bases, V lost 4 bases, and 6 bases had no gene match. This CDR3 has 15 residues. Germline V gene sequence: CDR1 SGHNT, CDR2 YYREEE (reference sequence). The CDR3 DNA reads TGTGCCAGCAGCCTAACGGGACTAGCGGGTAATGAGCAGTTCTTC. The encoded protein is CASSLTGLAGNEQFF.

The rearrangement uses TRBV7-2 and TRBJ1-4; D is unresolved. V was pared by 5 bases and J by 1 base, with 11 bases between. From germline, CDR1 is SGHTA and CDR2 FQGNSA. This CDR3 is 15 amino acids long. Written as DNA, the CDR3 is TGTGCCAGCAGCCTAACAGTGGGAACTAATGAAAAACTGTTTTTT. Translated, it gives CASSLTVGTNEKLFF.

This sequence joins TRBV28 and TRBJ2-7; TRBD2 might be the D (6 bases). CDR3 length equals 15 residues. V lost 5 bases and J lost 0, with 14 bases in between. The germline V gene encodes CDR1 MDHEN and CDR2 SYDVKM. CDR3 protein: CASSTGTSYSYEQYF. For the CDR3, the DNA is TGTGCCAGCAGTACCGGGACTTCATACTCCTACGAGCAGTACTTC.

This sequence joins TRBV9 and TRBJ2-3, with D tentatively TRBD2 (7 bases). Germline V CDR1 and CDR2: SGDLS, YYNGEE. V shed 6 bases and J shed 4 bases, with 21 bases lying between them. The CDR3 extends over 16 amino acids. The CDR3 sequence: CASNPEGGRAADTQYF. CDR3 coding DNA: TGTGCCAGCAACCCAGAGGGGGGGAGGGCGGCAGATACGCAGTATTTT.